Listed below are T cell receptor beta chains from one sample, sequenced in a study of blood T cell repertoires in COVID-19. The assay was immunoSEQ multiplex PCR, and TCRdb's table has in-frame clones only and misses some. The sample records over 75,000 clones, around 90% being singletons. The specimen was peripheral blood. The receptors here all came from a human donor with active COVID-19. The donor label of this sample is uncertain. The CDR3 runs from the conserved cysteine through the conserved F or W. The D gene is left open where the match is weak. Some rows mark clone size as missing; the rest say once, few, many or name a class of expanded clone.

J gene | clone size | CDR3 length | V gene | D gene | CDR3 DNA | CDR3 protein
TRBJ1-5 | once | 15 | TRBV4-1 | . | TGCGCCAGCAGCCAAACCGGGACTTCAAATCAGCCCCAGCATTTT | CASSQTGTSNQPQHF
TRBJ2-3 | . | 15 | TRBV24-1 | TRBD2 | TGTGCCACCAGTGATTCGGGGGGTAGGGCAGATACGCAGTATTTT | CATSDSGGRADTQYF
TRBJ1-6 | . | 16 | TRBV6-5 | TRBD1 | TGTGCCAGCAGTTACTCGTGGGACAGGGATAATTCACCCCTCCACTTT | CASSYSWDRDNSPLHF
TRBJ1-2 | many | 16 | TRBV4-2 | TRBD1 | TGTGCCAGCAGCCAATCAAGACAGGGGCTTAACTATGGCTACACCTTC | CASSQSRQGLNYGYTF
TRBJ2-2 | . | 17 | TRBV28 | TRBD2 | TGTGCCAGCAGTTTACGCCGGGGGGGCCGAATTAGCGGGGAGCTGTTTTTT | CASSLRRGGRISGELFF
TRBJ1-1 | . | 16 | TRBV6-5 | . | TGTGCCAGCAGTTACCACCGGACGGGGATGAACACTGAAGCTTTCTTT | CASSYHRTGMNTEAFF
TRBJ2-1 | . | 14 | TRBV7-9 | TRBD1 | TGTGCCAGCAGCTTAGTAGAGGGGGCCAATGAGCAGTTCTTC | CASSLVEGANEQFF
TRBJ2-3 | . | 16 | TRBV5-4 | TRBD2 | TGTGCCAGCAGCTTGATCCGGGGGGGCGGCGCAGATACGCAGTATTTT | CASSLIRGGGADTQYF
TRBJ1-5 | . | 14 | TRBV6-6 | . | TGTGCCAGCAGAAAGACGGGGAGCAATCAGCCCCAGCATTTT | CASRKTGSNQPQHF
TRBJ1-2 | . | 11 | TRBV6-2/TRBV6-3 | . | TGTGCCAGCAGTAACAGGTTTGGCTACACCTTC | CASSNRFGYTF
TRBJ2-5 | . | 17 | TRBV19 | . | TGTGCCAGTAGTATAAGAGGGATCGCGGGGAAACAAGAGACCCAGTACTTC | CASSIRGIAGKQETQYF
TRBJ1-1 | once | 16 | TRBV14 | TRBD1 | TGTGCCAGCAGCCCGGGGACAGGCGTAAGGAACACTGAAGCTTTCTTT | CASSPGTGVRNTEAFF
TRBJ2-1 | once | 13 | TRBV20-1 | . | TGCAGTGCTAGTCCCCAGGGTGACCATGAGCAGTTCTTC | CSASPQGDHEQFF
TRBJ1-5 | few | 15 | TRBV19 | . | TGTGCCAGTAGTCCCCAAAGGGGATTGGGACAGCCCCAGCATTTT | CASSPQRGLGQPQHF
TRBJ2-3 | . | 15 | TRBV21-1 | . | TGTGCCAGCAGCAAAGACGGGTCAGCGTTGGATACGCAGTATTTT | CASSKDGSALDTQYF
TRBJ2-3 | . | 14 | TRBV3-1/TRBV3-2 | . | TGTGCCAGCAGCCAAGGGGAGTTCACAGATACGCAGTATTTT | CASSQGEFTDTQYF
TRBJ2-5 | . | 18 | TRBV11-2 | . | TGTGCCAGCAGCTTCACCGGGCGGGTTCTTGGGGTTTTGGAGACCCAGTACTTC | CASSFTGRVLGVLETQYF
TRBJ1-2 | . | 15 | TRBV5-4 | . | TGTGCCAGCAGCTCGGAGGTAGGGCGGCAGGATGGCTACACCTTC | CASSSEVGRQDGYTF
TRBJ2-7 | . | 15 | TRBV11-2 | TRBD1 | TGTGCCAGCAGCCAGGGGACAGGGAGGGCCTACGAGCAGTACTTC | CASSQGTGRAYEQYF
TRBJ2-1 | . | 13 | TRBV12-3/TRBV12-4 | . | TGTGCCAGCAGTATGAGATTGTACAATGAGCAGTTCTTC | CASSMRLYNEQFF
TRBJ1-5 | . | 15 | TRBV7-2 | TRBD1 | TGTGCCAGCAGCTTAGACAGGGGGGAGTACCAGCCCCAGCATTTT | CASSLDRGEYQPQHF
TRBJ1-2 | . | 17 | TRBV2 | . | TGTGCCAGCAGTCGCCCCCTGAGTAGCGTGAGGAACTATGGCTACACCTTC | CASSRPLSSVRNYGYTF
TRBJ2-1 | . | 15 | TRBV7-8 | . | TGTGCCAGCAGCTTATTCAGGTTTGTCTACAATGAGCAGTTCTTC | CASSLFRFVYNEQFF
TRBJ1-5 | . | 13 | TRBV2 | . | TGTGCCACCTCGGGAGCCTTGATTGAGCCCCAGCATTTT | CATSGALIEPQHF
TRBJ1-6 | . | 14 | TRBV6-5 | . | TGTGCCAGCAGCAAAGACATGAATAATTCACCCCTCCACTTT | CASSKDMNNSPLHF
TRBJ2-4 | . | 13 | TRBV5-4 | . | TGTGCCAGCAGCCCCTACAGGGTGGACATTCAGTACTTC | CASSPYRVDIQYF
TRBJ2-7 | . | 15 | TRBV5-4 | TRBD2 | TGTGCCAGCAGCTTGGGACTAGCGGGGGGCTACGAGCAGTACTTC | CASSLGLAGGYEQYF
TRBJ1-4 | . | 16 | TRBV15 | TRBD1 | TGTGCCACCAGCAAAGGACAGGGGGCAACTAATGAAAAACTGTTTTTT | CATSKGQGATNEKLFF
TRBJ1-2 | . | 14 | TRBV2 | . | TGTGCCAGCAGTGACACGGTCGTGATATTTGGCTACACCTTC | CASSDTVVIFGYTF
TRBJ1-1 | . | 17 | TRBV4-3 | TRBD1 | TGCGCCAGCAGCCACTCTCACAGGGGGCGAAGGAGCACTGAAGCTTTCTTT | CASSHSHRGRRSTEAFF
TRBJ2-5 | . | 17 | TRBV9 | TRBD2 | TGTGCCAGCAGCGTAGATGTTAGCGGGGGGGCCAGGGAGACCCAGTACTTC | CASSVDVSGGARETQYF
TRBJ2-7 | . | 17 | TRBV4-3 | TRBD2 | TGCGCCAGCAGCCAACAAACAACCGGGACTACCTCCTACGAGCAGTACTTC | CASSQQTTGTTSYEQYF
TRBJ2-5 | . | 16 | TRBV24-1 | . | TGTGCCACCAGTGATTTTTGGCAGTTTTTGGTAGAGACCCAGTACTTC | CATSDFWQFLVETQYF
TRBJ2-2 | . | 18 | TRBV4-2 | TRBD2 | TGTGCCAGCAGCCGTAGACTAGCGGGGGGCACGAACACCGGGGAGCTGTTTTTT | CASSRRLAGGTNTGELFF
TRBJ1-1 | once | 13 | TRBV7-9 | . | TGTGCCAGCAGCCCAATTTCCCCGGCTGAAGCTTTCTTT | CASSPISPAEAFF
TRBJ1-2 | . | 13 | TRBV6-5 | TRBD1 | TGTGCCAGCAGGCTAACAGGGGTTTATGGCTACACCTTC | CASRLTGVYGYTF
TRBJ1-2 | . | 15 | TRBV3-1/TRBV3-2 | . | TGTGCCAGCAGCCAGGTGGGGGGAGGGAACTATGGCTACACCTTC | CASSQVGGGNYGYTF
TRBJ2-6 | . | 17 | TRBV2 | . | TGTGCCAGCAAAGAATTAGGACAGTTCTCTGGGGCCAACGTCCTGACTTTC | CASKELGQFSGANVLTF
TRBJ2-5 | . | 12 | TRBV29-1 | TRBD1 | TGCAGCGTTGATCGACAGGGGGAGACCCAGTACTTC | CSVDRQGETQYF
TRBJ1-3 | . | 17 | TRBV3-1/TRBV3-2 | . | TGTGCCAGCAGCCAAGATGAGAGGGCCCCACCTGGAAACACCATATATTTT | CASSQDERAPPGNTIYF
TRBJ2-7 | . | 15 | TRBV3-1/TRBV3-2 | TRBD1 | TGTGCCAGCAGACTCGGGACAGGGTCAATCTACGAGCAGTACTTC | CASRLGTGSIYEQYF
TRBJ1-1 | . | 15 | TRBV27 | . | TGTGCCAGCGGCCCCCGGGGGAGATTGAACACTGAAGCTTTCTTT | CASGPRGRLNTEAFF